These 27 T cell receptor beta chains were sequenced from one sample in a study of T cells after yellow fever vaccination. TCRdb recomputed calls from the 5' RACE reads with MiXCR, one row per CDR3 protein. This table holds more than 350,000 distinct CDR3 sequences, roughly 10% found once. The material sequenced was PBMCs, taken on the day of the first yellow fever vaccination. The source of these receptors is a man younger than 35 who received the YFV17D yellow fever vaccine.

In its sample, this clonotype was seen a few times. CDR3 region: CASMIAGGTYEQYF. DNA of the CDR3: TGTGCCAGCATGATAGCGGGGGGGACCTACGAGCAGTACTTC. This sequence joins TRBV25-1 and TRBJ2-7, with 11 bases fitting TRBD2. Germline CDR1 is MGHDK and CDR2 is SYGVNS. J was trimmed by 2 bases and V by 7 bases; bases with no gene match: 4. The CDR3 contains 14 residues.

This chain joins TRBV11-2 and TRBJ1-5; unclear D gene. Looked up from germline, CDR1 is SGHAT and CDR2 is FQNNGV. The CDR3 length is 13 residues. V gave up 2 bases and J gave up 7 bases, with 9 bases separating them. The CDR3 DNA reads as TGTGCCAGCAGCTTAAACGGAAAACAGCCCCAGCATTTT. Translating it yields CASSLNGKQPQHF.

This clonotype was counted only a few times. This chain uses TRBV18 with TRBJ1-2; tentatively, D is TRBD1 (5 bases). CDR3 length: 16 amino acids. Trimming took 4 bases from V and 2 from J, leaving 17 bases between them. The germline CDR1 and CDR2 sequences are KGHSH and LQKENI. The CDR3 reads CASSQGRAGPNYGYTF. The CDR3 DNA reads TGTGCCAGCTCACAGGGCAGGGCTGGACCAAACTATGGCTACACCTTC.

The chain joins TRBV24-1 to TRBJ2-7; D gene unclear. The CDR3 has 11 amino acids. In germline, CDR1 is KGHDR, CDR2 SFDVKD. Trimming removed 6 bases at V and 1 base at J, with 3 bases between. The CDR3 nucleotides are TGTGCCACCAGTCAATCCTACGAGCAGTACTTC. Protein sequence: CATSQSYEQYF.

In this sample, this clonotype turned up a few times. V is TRBV9 and J is TRBJ2-5; maybe TRBD2 (6 bases). Trimming took off 2 bases at V and 2 bases at J, with 22 bases between the two ends. Germline CDR1 is SGDLS and CDR2 is YYNGEE. This CDR3 spans 18 amino acids. The CDR3 region is CASSVTASGAGIQETQYF. CDR3 DNA: TGTGCCAGCAGCGTCACCGCCTCTGGAGCGGGCATACAAGAGACCCAGTACTTC. Using reference TRBV9 and TRBJ2-5 for the parts outside the CDR3, the full variable domain is DSGVTQTPKHLITATGQRVTLRCSPRSGDLSVYWYQQSLDQGLQFLIQYYNGEERAKGNILERFSAQQFPDLHSELNLSSLELGDSALYFCASSVTASGAGIQETQYFGPGTRLLVL.

In its sample, this clonotype was seen a few times. The chain couples TRBV6-1 to TRBJ1-3; D unresolved. With 4 bases removed from V and 0 bases from J, the gap between germline ends came to 10 bases. Germline-derived CDR1 and CDR2 are MNHNS and SASEGT. There are 15 residues in the CDR3. CDR3 nucleotide sequence: TGTGCCAGCAGTGCCGCCTCCCCCTCTGGAAACACCATATATTTT. This gives the protein CASSAASPSGNTIYF.

This clonotype was observed a handful of times. V usage is TRBV11-2 and J usage is TRBJ2-3, with a tentative D call TRBD1 (5 bases). This CDR3 has 13 residues. The germline V and J ends were trimmed by 5 bases and 6 bases, with 12 bases remaining between them. The germline CDR1 and CDR2 sequences are SGHAT and FQNNGV. For the CDR3, the DNA is TGTGCCAGCAGCCCAGGGATTTCGGATACGCAGTATTTT. Translated, it gives CASSPGISDTQYF.

This clonotype was observed a handful of times. This chain uses TRBV5-1 with TRBJ1-1; tentatively, D is TRBD1 (6 bases). CDR1 and CDR2 from the germline V gene are SGHRS and YFSETQ. The length of the CDR3 is 14 residues. Trimming shortened V by 4 bases and J by 3 bases, and 13 bases separated the two germline ends. The CDR3 DNA sequence: TGCGCCAGCAGCGTCAGTAGGGGGGACACTGAAGCTTTCTTT. Its protein product is CASSVSRGDTEAFF. Looking up the rest from reference TRBV5-1 and TRBJ1-1 gives the full variable domain: KAGVTQTPRYLIKTRGQQVTLSCSPISGHRSVSWYQQTPGQGLQFLFEYFSETQRNKGNFPGRFSGRQFSNSRSEMNVSTLELGDSALYLCASSVSRGDTEAFFGQGTRLTVV.

This clonotype has just a few counts. J is TRBJ2-5 and V is TRBV6-5, with 7 bases that match TRBD1. The CDR3 sequence is 14 residues long. V gave up 2 bases and J gave up 4 bases; unmatched junction bases: 4. Germline V gives CDR1 MNHEY, CDR2 SVGAGI. The CDR3 region is CASSYLDRRETQYF. CDR3 bases: TGTGCCAGCAGTTACCTGGACAGGAGAGAGACCCAGTACTTC.

The CDR3 loop reads CASSRGGEGAKNIQYF. The CDR3 nucleotides read TGTGCCAGCTCACGAGGGGGGGAAGGAGCCAAAAACATTCAGTACTTC. V gene TRBV18 combines with J gene TRBJ2-4; a possible D gene is TRBD2 (7 bases). Germline CDR1 is KGHSH and CDR2 is LQKENI. This CDR3 has 16 residues. V was clipped by 4 bases and J by 0 bases, with 13 bases between them.

The chain uses TRBV7-2 and TRBJ1-6; D is unresolved. V was cut by 5 bases and J by 9 bases, with 8 bases left in between. CDR1 is SGHTA and CDR2 is FQGNSA in the germline V gene. CDR3 size: 12 residues. CDR3 nucleotides: TGTGCCAGCAGCAACGACGGTTCACCCCTCCACTTT. It codes for CASSNDGSPLHF.

This clonotype was counted between two and nine times. The V call is TRBV20-1, the J call TRBJ1-2; D remains unclear. The V end was cut by 1 base, the J end by 2 bases, with 5 bases between. The CDR3 consists of 12 residues. Germline CDR1 DFQATT, CDR2 SNEGSKA (reference sequence). CDR3 DNA sequence: TGCAGTGCTAGAGTACAGAACTATGGCTACACCTTC. Its protein is CSARVQNYGYTF.

This clonotype came up a few times. The J gene is TRBJ2-7, the V gene TRBV7-2, with no clear D. From germline, CDR1 is SGHTA and CDR2 FQGNSA. The CDR3 contains 14 residues. Trimming left V 4 bases short and J 4 bases short, with 14 bases between. The CDR3 DNA reads TGTGCCAGCAGCTCGCCCGCTCTAGGATACGAGCAGTACTTC. Protein product: CASSSPALGYEQYF.

The genes are TRBV11-1 and TRBJ2-1, with TRBD2 matching over 16 bases. The junction had 11 bases not matched to a gene; V was cut back by 0 bases and J by 3 bases. Germline loops: CDR1 SGHAT, CDR2 FQDESV (reference sequence). This CDR3 comprises 21 residues. The CDR3 DNA sequence: TGTGCCAGCAGCTTAGCGCGGGGACTAGCGGGGGGGCCGTTTAGCTACAATGAGCAGTTCTTC. Translated, it gives CASSLARGLAGGPFSYNEQFF.

The CDR3 region has the DNA TGTGCCAGCAGAGGGACAGGGGGCGTGATGGTTTCGGGTGGCTACACCTTC. This sequence encodes CASRGTGGVMVSGGYTF. The chain combines TRBV12-3 or TRBV12-4 with TRBJ1-2; 12 positions match TRBD1. This CDR3 has 17 amino acids. Trimming at V came to 6 bases and at J to 7 bases, leaving 15 bases not matched to a gene.

The rearrangement uses TRBV20-1 and TRBJ1-5, with TRBD1 matching over 9 bases. The CDR3 covers 13 residues. The junction had 7 bases not matched to a gene; V was cut back by 6 bases and J by 7 bases. Per germline, CDR1 DFQATT and CDR2 SNEGSKA (reference sequence). For the CDR3, the DNA is TGCAGTGCCGGCACGGGACAGGGCCAGCCCCAGCATTTT. It is translated as CSAGTGQGQPQHF.

This clonotype was seen more than once but under ten times. The rearrangement uses TRBV4-1 and TRBJ1-3, with unresolved D. Trimming took 4 bases from V and 0 from J, leaving 10 bases between them. Per the germline V gene, CDR1 is MGHRA and CDR2 is YSYEKL. This CDR3 has 15 residues. The CDR3 protein is CASSRSVISGNTIYF. CDR3 nucleotides: TGCGCCAGCAGCCGCTCGGTGATCTCTGGAAACACCATATATTTT.

This clonotype was recorded a few times. This chain uses TRBV29-1 with TRBJ1-3, with D perhaps matching TRBD1 (6 bases). In germline, CDR1 is SQVTM, CDR2 ANQGSEA. CDR3 length: 17 amino acids. Trimming removed 3 bases from V and 0 bases from J, with 18 bases in between. CDR3: CSVEAGMRGTSGNTIYF. CDR3 DNA sequence: TGCAGCGTTGAGGCAGGAATGAGGGGGACCTCTGGAAACACCATATATTTT.

The chain couples TRBV18 to TRBJ1-2; D call uncertain. The V gene's germline CDR1 is KGHSH and CDR2 LQKENI. The CDR3 loop spans 14 amino acids. Trimming cost V 3 bases and J 3 bases, with 11 bases left between them. As DNA, the CDR3 is TGTGCCAGCTCACCCGGCGATTTCTACTATGGCTACACCTTC. Translation gives CASSPGDFYYGYTF.

This clonotype turned up a few times. The chain links TRBV28 to TRBJ2-7; TRBD2 matches at 7 bases. Germline V gene lookup returns CDR1 MDHEN and CDR2 SYDVKM. Unmatched junction bases numbered 6, after V lost 3 bases and J lost 1 base. CDR3 length: 15 amino acids. This CDR3 is CASSFGLDSSYEQYV. The DNA of the CDR3 is TGTGCCAGCAGTTTCGGACTAGACTCGTCCTACGAGCAGTACGTC.

This clonotype appeared a few times. The CDR3 bases are TGCGCCAGCAGCCAAGAGAAAGGGCTTATCACTGAAGCTTTCTTT. Its translation is CASSQEKGLITEAFF. The chain couples TRBV4-3 to TRBJ1-1; D unresolved. CDR3 length: 15 amino acids. The germline V gene has CDR1 LGHNA and CDR2 YSLEER. Between the trimmed V and J ends, which lost 0 bases and 4 bases, there was a span of 12 bases.

This clonotype has just a few counts. The CDR3: CASSPRQKNTGELFF. The CDR3 DNA sequence: TGTGCCAGCAGCCCCCGACAGAAGAACACCGGGGAGCTGTTTTTT. V gene TRBV9 combines with J gene TRBJ2-2, with TRBD1 as a possible D gene (5 bases). The V gene lost 4 bases and the J gene lost 1 base, with 11 bases spanning the gap. Germline V gene sequence: CDR1 SGDLS, CDR2 YYNGEE. CDR3 length equals 15 residues. The complete variable domain, with remaining parts taken from reference TRBV9 and TRBJ2-2, reads DSGVTQTPKHLITATGQRVTLRCSPRSGDLSVYWYQQSLDQGLQFLIQYYNGEERAKGNILERFSAQQFPDLHSELNLSSLELGDSALYFCASSPRQKNTGELFFGEGSRLTVL.

This clonotype has only a few counts. The gene calls are TRBV10-3 and TRBJ1-1; possible D gene TRBD1, 5 bases. Between the trimmed V and J ends, which lost 6 bases and 3 bases, there was a span of 8 bases. In germline, CDR1 is ENHRY, CDR2 SYGVKD. The CDR3 contains 12 residues. The CDR3 DNA follows: TGTGCCATCAGGGGGCTCGACACTGAAGCTTTCTTT. Its protein is CAIRGLDTEAFF.

In its sample, this clonotype was seen a few times. The J gene is TRBJ1-2, the V gene TRBV2; D not resolved. V was cut by 6 bases and J by 4 bases, with 12 bases left in between. Looked up from germline, CDR1 is SNHLY and CDR2 is FYNNEI. The CDR3 consists of 13 residues. The CDR3 bases are TGTGCCAGCAGCGTGGGTGGAGTCTATGGCTACACCTTC. Translating gives CASSVGGVYGYTF.

V and J are TRBV5-6 and TRBJ2-7; D not certain. This CDR3 comprises 13 residues. CDR1 is SGHDT, CDR2 YYEEEE, per germline. Trimming shortened V by 0 bases and J by 3 bases, and 7 bases separated the two germline ends. The CDR3: CASSLEQLYEQYV. The CDR3 DNA reads as TGTGCCAGCAGCTTGGAACAGCTCTACGAGCAGTACGTC.

This clonotype was detected only a few times. The chain uses TRBV7-2 and TRBJ1-1; D is undetermined. V was clipped by 5 bases and J by 9 bases, with 10 bases between them. Germline CDR1 SGHTA, CDR2 FQGNSA. This CDR3 comprises 11 residues. CDR3 amino acids: CASSPELKAFF. The CDR3 bases are TGTGCCAGCAGCCCCGAACTCAAAGCTTTCTTT.

The table lists this clonotype with many counts. This chain joins TRBV5-1 and TRBJ2-5; D remains ambiguous. Germline V gives CDR1 SGHRS, CDR2 YFSETQ. The CDR3 is made up of 14 amino acids. V lost 3 bases to trimming and J lost 2 bases, with 11 bases between them. In DNA form, the CDR3 reads TGCGCCAGCAGCTCGCCGCCGGCTCAAGAGACCCAGTACTTC. It codes for CASSSPPAQETQYF.